Below are 18 T cell receptor beta chains sequenced from a single sample in a study of T-cell memory formation after mild COVID-19. TCRdb redid the calling of the 5' RACE reads with MiXCR, one entry per CDR3 protein. The repertoire holds some 280,000 distinct CDR3 sequences, with around 15% as singletons. Sequencing was carried out using PBMCs or a T cell subset sorted from them (not recorded which). Every receptor here comes from a man aged 18 to 30 who had mild COVID-19 (a few samples of this study predate the infection). Cell type and time point are not known.

This clonotype was counted many times. This CDR3 fails to terminate in the conserved phenylalanine or tryptophan, so it likely reflects a read error. The DNA is omitted, as the CDR3 cannot be located on it reliably, and the CDR3 follows TCRdb's listing. The chain couples TRBV4-3 to TRBJ2-5; the table gives TRBD1 as D, unverified against the DNA. Germline loops: CDR1 LGHNA, CDR2 YSLEER. The CDR3 comprises 11 residues, both ends counted. CDR3 residues: CASSQDYAQGV.

The J gene is TRBJ2-7, the V gene TRBV7-9; no reliable D call. Trimming removed 1 base from V and 4 bases from J, with 8 bases in between. The length of the CDR3 is 13 residues. Germline V gene data show CDR1 as SEHNR and CDR2 as FQNEAQ (reference sequence). CDR3 loop: CASSLEVGYEQYF. The CDR3 bases are TGTGCCAGCAGCTTAGAGGTGGGGTACGAGCAGTACTTC.

This clonotype was seen ten or more times. V gene TRBV15 combines with J gene TRBJ2-7, with D uncertain. This CDR3 spans 14 amino acids. The V end lost 0 bases, the J end lost 4 bases, and 10 bases lay between the germline ends. CDR1 is LNHNV, CDR2 YYDKDF, per germline (reference sequence). DNA for the CDR3: TGTGCCACCAGCAGAGAGTACAGCTATTACGAGCAGTACGTC. Amino acids: CATSREYSYYEQYV.

This clonotype was counted between two and nine times. The chain recombines TRBV23-1 with TRBJ1-1; tentative D call: TRBD1 (5 bases). TRBV23-1 is placed among ORFs of uncertain function. The ends were cut back, 3 bases at V and 3 bases at J, with 11 bases in the middle. The CDR3 runs 14 residues. Here the CDR3 reads CASSQGPKDTEAFF. CDR3 in DNA: TGCGCCAGCAGTCAGGGACCAAAAGACACTGAAGCTTTCTTT.

This clonotype showed up many times. The rearrangement uses TRBV20-1 and TRBJ2-5; tentative D call: TRBD2 (6 bases). Germline V gene sequence: CDR1 DFQATT, CDR2 SNEGSKA (reference sequence). The CDR3 runs 9 residues. Trimming cost V 6 bases and J 7 bases, with 6 bases left between them. The CDR3 sequence is CSAGGTQYF. DNA for the CDR3: TGCAGTGCCGGGGGGACCCAGTACTTC.

The table lists this clonotype with a few counts. This sequence joins TRBV7-2 and TRBJ2-3, with 10 bases that match TRBD2. V shed 5 bases and J 5 bases; nucleotides not matched to a gene: 10. This CDR3 is 16 amino acids long. Germline-derived CDR1 and CDR2 are SGHTA and FQGNSA. The CDR3 reads CASSKVAGGQGDTQYF. Here the CDR3 DNA reads TGTGCCAGCAGCAAGGTAGCGGGGGGCCAGGGAGATACGCAGTATTTT.

This clonotype was counted many times. This rearrangement joins TRBV12-3 or TRBV12-4 to TRBJ1-2, with a weak D call TRBD1 (5 bases). The length of the CDR3 is 12 residues. Trimming shortened V by 5 bases and J by 6 bases, and 10 bases separated the two germline ends. This CDR3 reads CASSLGGDGYTF. The CDR3 nucleotides read TGTGCCAGCAGTCTCGGGGGGGATGGCTACACCTTC.

The gene calls are TRBV7-8 and TRBJ1-2; 7 bases are a match to TRBD1. The CDR3 covers 14 residues. V dropped 5 bases and J dropped 5; count of bases not matched to a gene: 8. Germline V gene lookup returns CDR1 SGHVS and CDR2 FQNEAQ. CDR3 in amino acids: CASSPDRATYGYTF. CDR3 sequence (DNA): TGTGCCAGCAGCCCCGACAGGGCCACGTATGGCTACACCTTC.

In this sample, this clonotype turned up a few times. The V gene is TRBV7-3, the J gene TRBJ1-2; 7 nucleotides match TRBD1. The CDR3 consists of 13 residues. J was trimmed by 5 bases and V by 5 bases; bases with no gene match: 5. The germline V gene encodes CDR1 SGHTA and CDR2 FQGTGA. Here the CDR3 DNA reads TGTGCCAGCAGCCGAGGGACAGCTTATGGCTACACCTTC. Residues: CASSRGTAYGYTF.

This clonotype was seen a few times. The CDR3 DNA reads as TGTGCCAGCAGTTACTCCCATGCGGGGCCTGACAACTACGAGCAGTACGTC. Its translation: CASSYSHAGPDNYEQYV. The chain joins TRBV6-2 or TRBV6-3 to TRBJ2-7, with D possibly being TRBD2 (6 bases). Germline V lookup: CDR1 MNHEY, CDR2 SVGEGT. Trimming removed 0 bases at V and 3 bases at J, with 18 bases between. This CDR3 comprises 17 residues.

This clonotype was observed many times. The chain links TRBV7-9 to TRBJ2-3, with 7 bases lining up with TRBD1. CDR1 and CDR2 (germline): SEHNR, FQNEAQ (reference sequence). The CDR3 spans 13 residues. The J segment lost 2 bases and the V segment lost 11 bases, leaving 7 bases of the junction unmatched. The CDR3 loop is CAGLRGPTDTQYF. For the CDR3, the DNA is TGTGCCGGGCTGAGGGGGCCCACAGATACGCAGTATTTT. The variable domain in full, with the rest retrieved from reference TRBV7-9 and TRBJ2-3, is DTGVSQNPRHKITKRGQNVTFRCDPISEHNRLYWYRQTLGQGPEFLTYFQNEAQLEKSRLLSDRFSAERPKGSFSTLEIQRTEQGDSAMYLCAGLRGPTDTQYFGPGTRLTVL.

This clonotype was observed a few times. The chain carries TRBV6-5 and TRBJ1-5, with unresolved D. This CDR3 region has 15 residues. Per the germline V gene, CDR1 is MNHEY and CDR2 is SVGAGI. V was shortened by 2 bases and J by 3 bases, with 11 bases between the two germline ends. CDR3 protein: CASSYSAAPNQPQHF. The CDR3 nucleotides are TGTGCCAGCAGTTACAGCGCAGCACCCAATCAGCCCCAGCATTTT.

The chain links TRBV13 to TRBJ2-1; TRBD1 or TRBD2 may be the D gene (5 bases each). Deletions cut 7 bases from V and 6 bases from J, with 16 bases between. CDR1 is PRHDT, CDR2 FYEKMQ, per germline (reference sequence). The CDR3 spans 14 residues. The CDR3 DNA reads TGTGCCAGCACCCGGGACCTGGGGCCCAATGAGCAGTTCTTC. Its protein is CASTRDLGPNEQFF.

The V call is TRBV9, the J call TRBJ2-1, with 10 bases lining up with TRBD1. The CDR3 has 15 amino acids. V shed 6 bases and J 7 bases; nucleotides not matched to a gene: 10. Germline values: CDR1 SGDLS, CDR2 YYNGEE. The CDR3 region is CASTRSGTGENEQFF. For the CDR3, the DNA is TGTGCCAGCACCCGATCTGGGACAGGGGAGAATGAGCAGTTCTTC.

This clonotype was recorded a few times. The chain has TRBV20-1 and TRBJ2-1; 8 positions agree with TRBD2. The trim removed 5 bases at V and 8 bases at J, leaving 14 bases unmatched. CDR3 length: 15 residues. Germline V gene lookup returns CDR1 DFQATT and CDR2 SNEGSKA (reference sequence). CDR3 sequence reads: CSAGLAGLGFDEQFF. In nucleotides, the CDR3 is TGCAGTGCTGGATTGGCGGGACTAGGGTTCGATGAGCAGTTCTTC.

The chain is built from TRBV19 and TRBJ1-1; unclear D gene. CDR3 length equals 14 residues. Germline V gives CDR1 LNHDA, CDR2 SQIVND (reference sequence). Trimming took 7 bases from V and 3 from J, leaving 15 bases between them. CDR3 nucleotides: TGTGCCAGTACTTCTCTTCATCGGGACACTGAAGCTTTCTTT. Translating gives CASTSLHRDTEAFF.

A single count supports this clonotype. The chain links TRBV27 to TRBJ1-6, with TRBD1 identical over 9 bases. V gave up 6 bases and J gave up 6 bases; unmatched junction bases: 6. This CDR3 contains 15 residues. The germline V gene encodes CDR1 MNHEY and CDR2 SMNVEV (reference sequence). CDR3 in amino acids: CASRPGTGINSPLHF. CDR3 bases: TGTGCCAGCAGACCAGGGACAGGGATTAATTCACCCCTCCACTTT.

The chain recombines TRBV5-1 with TRBJ2-1, with 7 positions matching TRBD1. V was pared by 4 bases and J by 2 bases, with 3 bases of the junction left unmatched. Germline V gene data show CDR1 as SGHRS and CDR2 as YFSETQ. The CDR3 is made up of 14 amino acids. The CDR3, as DNA: TGCGCCAGCAGCATTACAGGGGCCTACAATGAGCAGTTCTTC. Translated: CASSITGAYNEQFF.